These 28 T cell receptor beta chains came from one sample sequenced in a study of shared clonotypes between healthy human individuals. Profiled with immunoSEQ multiplex PCR; TCRdb holds only in-frame clones, not every one. Counted here are about 2,500,000 clones, approximately 92% occurring once; the ten biggest clones make up over 0.12%. The sample consisted of naive CD4+ T cells sorted from blood. Subset in this sample: CD45RA+ positively selected. Receptor source: a man younger than 35 in good health.

The genes are TRBV18 and TRBJ2-7, with 7 nucleotides matching TRBD1. This CDR3 region has 13 residues. The germline gives CDR1 KGHSH, CDR2 LQKENI. V trimming: 6 bases; J trimming: 6 bases; junction bases outside the gene matches: 8. In nucleotides, the CDR3 is TGTGCCAGCTCGGCCGGGACAGCCGCCGAGCAGTACTTC. Amino acids: CASSAGTAAEQYF.

This rearrangement joins TRBV9 to TRBJ1-6, with D uncertain. Germline CDR1 reads SGDLS; CDR2 reads YYNGEE. The V end lost 3 bases, the J end lost 7 bases, and 8 bases lay between the germline ends. This CDR3 spans 13 amino acids. The CDR3 is CASSDRANSPLHF. The CDR3 nucleotides are TGTGCCAGCAGCGACCGGGCGAATTCACCCCTCCACTTT.

The chain couples TRBV18 to TRBJ2-7, with TRBD2 matching over 9 bases. The trim removed 6 bases at V and 3 bases at J, leaving 6 bases unmatched. This CDR3 is built from 14 residues. Germline CDR1 and CDR2: KGHSH and LQKENI. CDR3: CASSDYSGSYEQYF. CDR3 coding DNA: TGTGCCAGCTCTGACTATAGCGGGAGCTACGAGCAGTACTTC.

This clone was seen once. The rearrangement uses TRBV6-6 and TRBJ1-6; 7 bases align to TRBD1. The CDR3 contains 14 residues. After removal of 3 bases from V and 9 bases from J, the junction contained 5 bases not matched to a gene. Germline CDR1 reads MNHNY; CDR2 reads SVGAGI (reference sequence). In DNA form, the CDR3 reads TGTGCCAGCAGTTATCAGGGGGGCGGTTCACCCCTCCACTTT. It translates to CASSYQGGGSPLHF.

DNA of the CDR3: TGTGCCAGCCACCCTTTCGGGGGGGCCTGGGAGACCCAGTACTTC. Translating gives CASHPFGGAWETQYF. The rearrangement uses TRBV5-4 and TRBJ2-5, with 8 positions matching TRBD2. In germline, CDR1 is SGHNT, CDR2 YYREEE (reference sequence). The CDR3 contains 15 residues. J lost 5 bases, V lost 7 bases, and 13 bases had no gene match.

This sequence joins TRBV5-6 and TRBJ1-4; D remains unclear. The V gene lost 3 bases and the J gene lost 3 bases, with 12 bases spanning the gap. The CDR3 spans 15 residues. CDR1 SGHDT and CDR2 YYEEEE come from the germline V gene. CDR3 coding DNA: TGTGCCAGCAGCTCAGCCGGGCCCCCTAATGAAAAACTGTTTTTT. Amino acids: CASSSAGPPNEKLFF.

The chain uses TRBV5-1 and TRBJ2-7; D is ambiguous. This CDR3 comprises 15 residues. CDR1 is SGHRS, CDR2 YFSETQ, per germline. The V gene lost 0 bases and the J gene lost 3 bases, with 13 bases spanning the gap. The CDR3 sequence is CASSLGPVENYEQYF. CDR3 nucleotide sequence: TGCGCCAGCAGCTTGGGGCCTGTAGAGAACTACGAGCAGTACTTC.

V and J are TRBV19 and TRBJ2-5, with 14 positions matching TRBD2. In germline, CDR1 is LNHDA, CDR2 SQIVND (reference sequence). Trimming cost V 5 bases and J 2 bases; bases outside gene matches: 4. This CDR3 comprises 16 residues. CDR3 in amino acids: CASSARTSGGQETQYF. The CDR3, as DNA: TGTGCCAGTAGTGCCCGGACTAGCGGGGGGCAAGAGACCCAGTACTTC.

The V and J genes are TRBV7-2 and TRBJ1-6; 7 positions match TRBD1. Germline V lookup: CDR1 SGHTA, CDR2 FQGNSA. The CDR3 has 15 amino acids. J lost 10 bases, V lost 1 base, and 7 bases had no gene match. CDR3 DNA: TGTGCCAGCAGCTTAGAGACAGGGCGAGGGTCACCCCTCCACTTT. It is translated as CASSLETGRGSPLHF.

The rearrangement links TRBV6-1 to TRBJ2-1; 12 bases match TRBD1. This CDR3 is built from 17 residues. Per the germline V gene, CDR1 is MNHNS and CDR2 is SASEGT. After removal of 2 bases from V and 8 bases from J, the junction contained 10 bases not matched to a gene. The DNA of the CDR3 is TGTGCCAGCAGTGAAAGGCCCGGGACAGGGGGCCCCCATGAGCAGTTCTTC. This encodes CASSERPGTGGPHEQFF.

The chain links TRBV9 to TRBJ1-3; TRBD1 aligns across 7 bases. CDR3 size: 16 residues. With 3 bases clipped from V and 0 bases from J, the junction kept 6 bases outside the gene matches. Germline assignment: CDR1 SGDLS and CDR2 YYNGEE. The CDR3 DNA reads TGTGCCAGCAGCGGGACCGGACAGGACTCTGGAAACACCATATATTTT. Protein sequence: CASSGTGQDSGNTIYF.

V is TRBV4-3 and J is TRBJ2-7, with a tentative D call TRBD1 (6 bases). This CDR3 comprises 16 residues. Germline-derived CDR1 and CDR2 are LGHNA and YSLEER. Trimming cost V 0 bases and J 2 bases, with 14 bases left between them. The CDR3 DNA reads TGCGCCAGCAGCCAAGATCGGGGCAGGGGAACCTACGAGCAGTACTTC. It encodes CASSQDRGRGTYEQYF.

The chain joins TRBV6-1 to TRBJ2-7; 8 nucleotides match TRBD1. V lost 8 bases to trimming and J lost 2 bases; unmatched junction nucleotides: 11. Germline CDR1 is MNHNS and CDR2 is SASEGT. The CDR3 extends over 15 amino acids. The CDR3 reads CASSSGGTGAYEQYF. The CDR3 DNA follows: TGTGCCAGCTCATCCGGCGGGACAGGAGCCTACGAGCAGTACTTC.

The chain is built from TRBV4-1 and TRBJ2-3; D tentatively fits TRBD1 or TRBD2 (5 bases each). The CDR3 is made up of 16 amino acids. Germline loops: CDR1 MGHRA, CDR2 YSYEKL. V dropped 0 bases and J dropped 0 bases, with 10 bases sitting between them. The CDR3: CASSQERGTSTDTQYF. DNA of the CDR3: TGCGCCAGCAGCCAAGAGAGGGGAACGAGCACAGATACGCAGTATTTT.

The chain couples TRBV30 to TRBJ1-4; 8 bases are shared with TRBD1. The CDR3 is 15 residues long. Per the germline V gene, CDR1 is GTSNPN and CDR2 is SVGIG (reference sequence). V shed 1 base, J shed 7 bases, and the junction held 8 bases outside the gene matches. The CDR3 spells CAWSARTGWSEKLFF. CDR3 sequence (DNA): TGTGCCTGGAGTGCTAGGACAGGGTGGAGTGAAAAACTGTTTTTT. The full variable domain, with the rest looked up from reference TRBV30 and TRBJ1-4, is SQTIHQWPATLVQPVGSPLSLECTVEGTSNPNLYWYRQAAGRGLQLLFYSVGIGQISSEVPQNLSASRPQDRQFILSSKKLLLSDSGFYLCAWSARTGWSEKLFFGSGTQLSVL.

The rearrangement joins TRBV20-1 to TRBJ1-2; D gene unclear. The CDR3 loop spans 10 amino acids. Germline values: CDR1 DFQATT, CDR2 SNEGSKA (reference sequence). The chain's CDR3 is CLPFNYGYTF. The CDR3 DNA reads TGCCTTCCATTCAACTATGGCTACACCTTC.

Regarding this clone: Other DNA sequences of this sample code for an identical CDR3. V usage is TRBV6-1 and J usage is TRBJ1-5, with D hard to call. V gave up 5 bases and J gave up 4 bases, with 6 bases separating them. Germline V CDR1 and CDR2: MNHNS, SASEGT. CDR3 length: 12 amino acids. CDR3 coding DNA: TGTGCCAGCAGTCGAAGTAATCAGCCCCAGCATTTT. As protein: CASSRSNQPQHF.

This chain links TRBV5-7 with TRBJ2-1; a weak D match, TRBD2 (5 bases). TRBV5-7 is an ORF; its function is uncertain. Trimming pared 4 bases from V and 0 bases from J, leaving 17 bases between. The CDR3 is made up of 17 amino acids. DNA for the CDR3: TGTGCCAGCAGCACCGTACAGCGGATCAGCTCCTACAATGAGCAGTTCTTC. It specifies CASSTVQRISSYNEQFF.

V usage is TRBV5-1 and J usage is TRBJ2-6; 8 bases match TRBD1. Germline V gives CDR1 SGHRS, CDR2 YFSETQ. Germline trimming cut 5 bases from V and 1 base from J; bases unmatched to any gene: 11. This CDR3 comprises 18 residues. CDR3 loop: CASSMSGGRGSGANVLTF. CDR3 coding DNA: TGCGCCAGCAGTATGTCAGGGGGCCGGGGGTCTGGGGCCAACGTCCTGACTTTC.

This clone came up a few times. The rearrangement links TRBV7-9 to TRBJ1-6; 8 bases agree with TRBD1. CDR1 and CDR2 from the germline V gene are SEHNR and FQNEAQ (reference sequence). This CDR3 comprises 16 residues. J gave up 6 bases and V 6 bases, and 10 bases lay outside the gene matches. This CDR3 reads CASSPLPGQANSPLHF. Here the CDR3 DNA reads TGTGCCAGCAGTCCTTTACCGGGACAGGCTAATTCACCCCTCCACTTT.

The J gene is TRBJ1-3, the V gene TRBV7-2; no clear D. From germline, CDR1 is SGHTA and CDR2 FQGNSA. This CDR3 is 16 amino acids long. Deletions cut 1 base from V and 4 bases from J, with 14 bases between. The CDR3 nucleotides read TGTGCCAGCAGCTTAGAAGGGAGGGTGGGAGGAAACACCATATATTTT. Its protein is CASSLEGRVGGNTIYF.

This clone was picked up one time. J is TRBJ2-1 and V is TRBV7-2; no clear D. Germline lookup yields CDR1 SGHTA and CDR2 FQGNSA. V dropped 2 bases and J dropped 10 bases, with 9 bases sitting between them. This CDR3 region has 12 residues. Written as DNA, the CDR3 is TGTGCCAGCAGCTTACAAATCGGCGAGCAGTTCTTC. The encoded protein is CASSLQIGEQFF. Supplemented by reference TRBV7-2 and TRBJ2-1, the full variable domain reads GAGVSQSPSNKVTEKGKDVELRCDPISGHTALYWYRQSLGQGLEFLIYFQGNSAPDKSGLPSDRFSAERTGGSVSTLTIQRTQQEDSAVYLCASSLQIGEQFFGPGTRLTVL.

The chain couples TRBV11-2 to TRBJ1-3; no clear D. Germline V gene sequence: CDR1 SGHAT, CDR2 FQNNGV. The CDR3 length is 15 residues. The ends were cut back, 6 bases at V and 0 bases at J, with 12 bases in the middle. CDR3 residues: CASSAKLSSGNTIYF. CDR3 in DNA: TGTGCCAGCAGTGCAAAACTGAGCTCTGGAAACACCATATATTTT.

The chain couples TRBV5-1 to TRBJ1-1; TRBD1 agrees at 7 bases. The CDR3 consists of 14 residues. Germline CDR1 reads SGHRS; CDR2 reads YFSETQ. The trim removed 3 bases at V and 0 bases at J, leaving 2 bases unmatched. The CDR3 DNA reads as TGCGCCAGCAGCTATACAGGGGTGAACACTGAAGCTTTCTTT. This encodes CASSYTGVNTEAFF.

The chain recombines TRBV27 with TRBJ2-7, with D possibly TRBD1 on 5 matching bases. The V and J ends lost 6 bases and 6 bases respectively, with 18 bases between them. Looked up from germline, CDR1 is MNHEY and CDR2 is SMNVEV (reference sequence). The CDR3 loop spans 14 amino acids. The CDR3 region is CASSPEFRALEQYF. In nucleotides, the CDR3 is TGTGCCAGCAGCCCCGAGTTCAGGGCCCTCGAGCAGTACTTC.

The chain carries TRBV5-1 and TRBJ1-3; TRBD1 aligns across 7 bases. Germline V gene lookup returns CDR1 SGHRS and CDR2 YFSETQ. This CDR3 is 15 amino acids long. The V segment lost 4 bases and the J segment 1 base; nucleotides outside the gene matches: 5. The CDR3 nucleotides read TGCGCCAGCAGCCAAGGGGGCGCGTCTGGAAACACCATATATTTT. Translating gives CASSQGGASGNTIYF.

The gene calls are TRBV6-1 and TRBJ2-7; D remains ambiguous. The CDR3 has 13 residues. V was trimmed by 6 bases and J by 0 bases, leaving 9 bases between them. Germline V gene sequence: CDR1 MNHNS, CDR2 SASEGT. CDR3 loop: CASRPAYSYEQYF. CDR3 nucleotides: TGTGCCAGCAGACCCGCCTACTCCTACGAGCAGTACTTC.

J is TRBJ2-3 and V is TRBV5-1; D is perhaps TRBD2 (6 bases). Trimming shortened V by 4 bases and J by 0 bases, and 21 bases separated the two germline ends. CDR3 length equals 18 residues. The germline gives CDR1 SGHRS, CDR2 YFSETQ. The CDR3 DNA is TGCGCCAGCAGCGAAAAAGGGACTCCCACTGCTAGCACAGATACGCAGTATTTT. Protein product: CASSEKGTPTASTDTQYF.